These T cell receptor beta chains were read from a single sample in a study of identical twins. Using its own MiXCR run on the 5' RACE reads, TCRdb lists one record per CDR3 protein. This table holds 1.5 million to 2 million distinct CDR3 sequences, less than 35% found once. The sample consisted of cord blood. The receptor set was obtained from a newborn girl in good health. Each CDR3 is given with its conserved first and last residue. The order of the fields is clone size, D gene, V gene, J gene, CDR3 protein, CDR3 DNA. The D gene is left open where the match is weak. Size is omitted from some rows. Given values are once, few, many or a class for expanded clones.

clone_size: few; d_call: .; v_call: TRBV20-1; j_call: TRBJ1-1; cdr3_aa: CSATKQGASTEAFF; cdr3_nt: TGCAGTGCTACTAAACAGGGCGCGAGCACTGAAGCTTTCTTT
clone_size: few; d_call: .; v_call: TRBV10-3; j_call: TRBJ1-3; cdr3_aa: CAITLDPYSGNTIYF; cdr3_nt: TGTGCCATCACCTTAGACCCCTACTCTGGAAACACCATATATTTT
clone_size: few; d_call: .; v_call: TRBV24-1; j_call: TRBJ2-1; cdr3_aa: CATSDVGGNYNEQFF; cdr3_nt: TGTGCCACCAGTGATGTAGGCGGGAACTACAATGAGCAGTTCTTC
clone_size: .; d_call: .; v_call: TRBV7-9; j_call: TRBJ2-2; cdr3_aa: CASQGSRGLNTGELFF; cdr3_nt: TGTGCCAGTCAGGGATCTAGGGGCCTGAACACCGGGGAGCTGTTTTTT
clone_size: few; d_call: .; v_call: TRBV4-2; j_call: TRBJ2-1; cdr3_aa: CASSQDGGGRLVNEQFF; cdr3_nt: TGTGCCAGCAGCCAAGATGGGGGCGGGAGATTGGTCAATGAGCAGTTCTTC
clone_size: many; d_call: .; v_call: TRBV29-1; j_call: TRBJ1-4; cdr3_aa: CSVATSNEKLFF; cdr3_nt: TGCAGCGTTGCCACAAGCAATGAAAAACTGTTTTTT
clone_size: .; d_call: TRBD1; v_call: TRBV7-9; j_call: TRBJ2-3; cdr3_aa: CASSLPYRGLVDTQYF; cdr3_nt: TGTGCCAGCAGCTTACCGTACAGGGGGCTTGTGGATACGCAGTATTTT
clone_size: .; d_call: .; v_call: TRBV20-1; j_call: TRBJ2-3; cdr3_aa: CSATSRQAQYF; cdr3_nt: TGCAGTGCTACTAGCAGACAGGCGCAGTATTTT
clone_size: many; d_call: .; v_call: TRBV27; j_call: TRBJ2-7; cdr3_aa: CASSFQGRHEQYF; cdr3_nt: TGTGCCAGCAGTTTCCAGGGGAGGCACGAGCAGTACTTC
clone_size: .; d_call: TRBD2; v_call: TRBV7-9; j_call: TRBJ2-1; cdr3_aa: CASSLLSSGTPNEQFF; cdr3_nt: TGTGCCAGCAGCTTATTGTCTAGCGGGACCCCCAATGAGCAGTTCTTC
clone_size: few; d_call: .; v_call: TRBV7-2; j_call: TRBJ2-7; cdr3_aa: CASSLVSGVLSYEQYF; cdr3_nt: TGTGCCAGCAGCTTAGTATCAGGGGTTCTTTCCTACGAGCAGTACTTC
clone_size: few; d_call: .; v_call: TRBV27; j_call: TRBJ1-4; cdr3_aa: CASREGGTNEKLFF; cdr3_nt: TGTGCCAGCAGGGAGGGGGGGACTAATGAAAAACTGTTTTTT
clone_size: .; d_call: TRBD2; v_call: TRBV11-2; j_call: TRBJ2-5; cdr3_aa: CASRPLGQRGGKETQYF; cdr3_nt: TGTGCCAGCAGGCCTCTCGGTCAGCGGGGGGGCAAAGAGACCCAGTACTTC
clone_size: many; d_call: .; v_call: TRBV14; j_call: TRBJ2-7; cdr3_aa: CASSQDRNSFLQYF; cdr3_nt: TGTGCCAGCAGCCAAGATCGGAACAGCTTTTTGCAGTACTTC
clone_size: few; d_call: .; v_call: TRBV12-3/TRBV12-4; j_call: TRBJ2-5; cdr3_aa: CASSFREGQEQYF; cdr3_nt: TGTGCCAGCAGTTTTCGGGAAGGGCAAGAGCAGTACTTC
clone_size: many; d_call: .; v_call: TRBV12-3/TRBV12-4; j_call: TRBJ1-4; cdr3_aa: CASSEGTNEKLFF; cdr3_nt: TGTGCCAGCAGTGAGGGGACTAATGAAAAACTGTTTTTT
clone_size: .; d_call: .; v_call: TRBV7-9; j_call: TRBJ1-2; cdr3_aa: CASSLGVSNYGYTF; cdr3_nt: TGTGCCAGCAGCTTAGGGGTCTCCAACTATGGCTACACCTTC
clone_size: .; d_call: .; v_call: TRBV4-2; j_call: TRBJ1-1; cdr3_aa: CASSQPGGENTEAFF; cdr3_nt: TGTGCCAGCAGCCAACCCGGGGGGGAGAACACTGAAGCTTTCTTT
clone_size: .; d_call: TRBD2; v_call: TRBV27; j_call: TRBJ2-1; cdr3_aa: CASGLLALGGNEQFF; cdr3_nt: TGTGCCAGCGGTCTACTAGCGCTCGGGGGCAATGAGCAGTTCTTC
clone_size: many; d_call: .; v_call: TRBV18; j_call: TRBJ2-6; cdr3_aa: CASSPLSGANVLTF; cdr3_nt: TGTGCCAGCAGCCCGTTATCTGGGGCCAACGTCCTGACTTTC
clone_size: few; d_call: .; v_call: TRBV29-1; j_call: TRBJ1-2; cdr3_aa: CSASTNYRDPYGYTF; cdr3_nt: TGCAGCGCCTCGACCAATTACAGGGACCCATATGGCTACACCTTC
clone_size: .; d_call: TRBD1; v_call: TRBV12-5; j_call: TRBJ1-2; cdr3_aa: CASGLVLGRGTNYGYTF; cdr3_nt: TGTGCTAGTGGTTTGGTACTTGGCAGGGGGACTAACTATGGCTACACCTTC
clone_size: few; d_call: .; v_call: TRBV20-1; j_call: TRBJ2-3; cdr3_aa: CSARVQSTDTQYF; cdr3_nt: TGCAGTGCTAGGGTACAGAGCACAGATACGCAGTATTTT
clone_size: few; d_call: TRBD1; v_call: TRBV11-2; j_call: TRBJ2-7; cdr3_aa: CASSSYRGPVLREQYF; cdr3_nt: TGTGCCAGCAGCTCATACAGGGGGCCAGTATTAAGGGAGCAGTACTTC
clone_size: .; d_call: .; v_call: TRBV27; j_call: TRBJ2-1; cdr3_aa: CASSRGRPNSYNEQFF; cdr3_nt: TGTGCCAGCTCCCGGGGGCGACCGAACTCCTACAATGAGCAGTTCTTC
clone_size: once; d_call: TRBD2; v_call: TRBV6-6; j_call: TRBJ2-3; cdr3_aa: CASSPSAGGPYTDTQYF; cdr3_nt: TGTGCCAGCAGTCCCTCTGCGGGGGGGCCCTACACAGATACGCAGTATTTT
clone_size: .; d_call: TRBD2; v_call: TRBV5-1; j_call: TRBJ2-4; cdr3_aa: CASSSLADLAKNIQYF; cdr3_nt: TGCGCCAGCAGCAGCCTAGCGGATCTAGCCAAAAACATTCAGTACTTC
clone_size: once; d_call: .; v_call: TRBV20-1; j_call: TRBJ2-5; cdr3_aa: CSARGGVEETQYF; cdr3_nt: TGCAGTGCTAGAGGGGGAGTTGAGGAGACCCAGTACTTC
clone_size: many; d_call: .; v_call: TRBV11-2; j_call: TRBJ2-7; cdr3_aa: CASSTRSGLDSYEQYF; cdr3_nt: TGTGCCAGCAGCACCCGATCGGGACTGGACTCCTACGAGCAGTACTTC
clone_size: .; d_call: .; v_call: TRBV5-4; j_call: TRBJ1-1; cdr3_aa: CASSSKVGAGAFF; cdr3_nt: TGTGCCAGCAGCTCGAAAGTGGGGGCCGGGGCTTTCTTT
clone_size: few; d_call: .; v_call: TRBV21-1; j_call: TRBJ2-1; cdr3_aa: CARIAGVRDEQFF; cdr3_nt: TGTGCCAGAATAGCGGGAGTCAGGGATGAGCAGTTCTTC
clone_size: .; d_call: .; v_call: TRBV12-3/TRBV12-4; j_call: TRBJ2-7; cdr3_aa: CASSLQVQSYEQSF; cdr3_nt: TGTGCCAGCAGCCTCCAAGTTCAGTCCTACGAGCAGTCCTTC
clone_size: many; d_call: .; v_call: TRBV29-1; j_call: TRBJ1-2; cdr3_aa: CSVVDTQNYGYTF; cdr3_nt: TGCAGCGTTGTGGACACTCAAAACTATGGCTACACCTTC
clone_size: few; d_call: .; v_call: TRBV20-1; j_call: TRBJ2-1; cdr3_aa: CSAPTVATYYNEQFF; cdr3_nt: TGCAGTGCCCCCACCGTCGCGACGTACTACAATGAGCAGTTCTTC
clone_size: few; d_call: .; v_call: TRBV20-1; j_call: TRBJ2-3; cdr3_aa: CSASRRSSTDTQYF; cdr3_nt: TGCAGTGCTAGCAGGCGCTCTAGCACAGATACGCAGTATTTT
clone_size: few; d_call: TRBD2; v_call: TRBV20-1; j_call: TRBJ2-4; cdr3_aa: CSAGLAGGTKNIQYF; cdr3_nt: TGCAGTGCCGGACTAGCGGGAGGGACCAAAAACATTCAGTACTTC
clone_size: .; d_call: .; v_call: TRBV27; j_call: TRBJ2-7; cdr3_aa: CANPMRGFSYEQYF; cdr3_nt: TGTGCCAACCCAATGAGGGGGTTCTCCTACGAGCAGTACTTC
clone_size: .; d_call: .; v_call: TRBV11-2; j_call: TRBJ1-2; cdr3_aa: CASSALSGTLLYTF; cdr3_nt: TGTGCCAGCAGCGCACTCTCCGGGACATTACTCTACACCTTC
clone_size: few; d_call: .; v_call: TRBV6-1; j_call: TRBJ1-5; cdr3_aa: CASSEGPPGLNQPQHF; cdr3_nt: TGTGCCAGCAGTGAAGGACCCCCGGGCCTCAATCAGCCCCAGCATTTT